These 12 T cell receptor beta chains share one sample of origin, sequenced in a study of blood T cell repertoires in COVID-19. Profiled with immunoSEQ multiplex PCR; TCRdb holds only in-frame clones, not every one. The top ten clones hold approximately 3% of a sample with about 340,000 clones, about 83% of them seen once. Sequencing used peripheral blood. These receptors all stem from a man aged 30 to 45 with active or convalescent COVID-19.

V gene TRBV11-2 combines with J gene TRBJ2-1, with a possible D match to TRBD2 (6 bases). Germline assignment: CDR1 SGHAT and CDR2 FQNNGV. Trimming cost V 2 bases and J 1 base, with 12 bases left between them. The length of the CDR3 is 16 residues. This CDR3 is CASSLRRRGSYNEQFF. As DNA, the CDR3 is TGTGCCAGCAGCTTACGAAGGCGGGGATCCTACAATGAGCAGTTCTTC.

This chain connects TRBV5-4 to TRBJ1-4; 8 positions match TRBD1. Germline V gene lookup returns CDR1 SGHNT and CDR2 YYREEE (reference sequence). This CDR3 contains 13 residues. V shed 5 bases and J 5 bases; nucleotides not matched to a gene: 2. CDR3 residues: CASRTGVNEKLFF. For the CDR3, the DNA is TGTGCCAGCAGGACAGGGGTAAATGAAAAACTGTTTTTT.

This rearrangement joins TRBV7-3 to TRBJ2-1; TRBD2 agrees at 9 bases. The CDR3 has 15 residues. The germline V gene encodes CDR1 SGHTA and CDR2 FQGTGA. J gave up 7 bases and V 3 bases, and 7 bases lay outside the gene matches. The CDR3 DNA is TGTGCCAGCAGCTTCAACAGCGGGGGGAGGAATGAGCAGTTCTTC. Amino acids: CASSFNSGGRNEQFF.

The V gene is TRBV20-1, the J gene TRBJ1-5; maybe TRBD1 (6 bases). The CDR3 runs 14 residues. Trimming shortened V by 3 bases and J by 0 bases, and 9 bases separated the two germline ends. Germline V CDR1 and CDR2: DFQATT, SNEGSKA (reference sequence). The CDR3 reads CSASWTDSNQPQHF. The CDR3, as DNA: TGCAGTGCTAGTTGGACAGATAGCAATCAGCCCCAGCATTTT.

The rearrangement links TRBV20-1 to TRBJ1-5; D may be TRBD1 (6 bases). The CDR3 sequence is 14 residues long. Trimming took 3 bases from V and 3 from J, leaving 12 bases between them. The germline gives CDR1 DFQATT, CDR2 SNEGSKA (reference sequence). The CDR3 nucleotides are TGCAGTGCTAGTCAGGGGAGCACCAATCAGCCCCAGCATTTT. Translation: CSASQGSTNQPQHF.

This clone has just a few counts. As DNA, the CDR3 is TGTGCCACCAGCAGAGATGAGGCGGAGATCCAAGAGACCCAGTACTTC. Amino acid sequence: CATSRDEAEIQETQYF. J is TRBJ2-5 and V is TRBV15; no firm D call. This CDR3 is 16 amino acids long. V was shortened by 0 bases and J by 1 base, with 12 bases between the two germline ends. Germline CDR1 reads LNHNV; CDR2 reads YYDKDF (reference sequence).

The chain is built from TRBV12-5 and TRBJ2-2, with D possibly matching TRBD1 (6 bases). V was cut by 3 bases and J by 1 base, with 6 bases left in between. This CDR3 is built from 14 residues. Germline V gene sequence: CDR1 LGHNT, CDR2 FRNRAP. CDR3 DNA sequence: TGTGCTAGTGGTTTAGGGGGGAACACCGGGGAGCTGTTTTTT. This sequence encodes CASGLGGNTGELFF.

The chain has TRBV21-1 and TRBJ1-1; the table calls TRBD1, which could not be checked here. TRBV21-1 is a documented pseudogene. This CDR3 has 13 residues. The CDR3 DNA reads TGTGCCAGCAGCAAACAGGGTTGGGCTGAAGCTTTCTTT. Its protein is CASSKQGWAEAFF.

This chain uses TRBV19 with TRBJ2-2; D is perhaps TRBD2 (6 bases). The V gene's germline CDR1 is LNHDA and CDR2 SQIVND (reference sequence). The CDR3 covers 19 residues. The germline V and J ends were trimmed by 6 bases and 5 bases, with 28 bases remaining between them. The DNA for the CDR3 is TGTGCCAGTAGGTCTTTAATCCTCCGGGACTCCCTTGCAACCGGGGAGCTGTTTTTT. Translating it yields CASRSLILRDSLATGELFF.

This chain connects TRBV7-3 to TRBJ2-1, with 7 bases aligning to TRBD2. The length of the CDR3 is 15 residues. V lost 2 bases, J lost 5 bases, and 6 bases stayed unmatched. Germline V gene data show CDR1 as SGHTA and CDR2 as FQGTGA. Here the CDR3 DNA reads TGTGCCAGCAGCTTAGTCGGGACTACCAACAATGAGCAGTTCTTC. Its protein product is CASSLVGTTNNEQFF.

The chain couples TRBV9 to TRBJ2-1; 8 nucleotides align to TRBD2. The CDR3 length is 15 residues. CDR1 and CDR2 (germline): SGDLS, YYNGEE. The V and J ends lost 5 bases and 3 bases, in that order; junction bases with no gene match: 7. The CDR3 bases are TGTGCCAGCAGTTTTGGGACTAGAGGCTACAATGAGCAGTTCTTC. Its translation: CASSFGTRGYNEQFF. The variable domain in full, with the rest retrieved from reference TRBV9 and TRBJ2-1, is DSGVTQTPKHLITATGQRVTLRCSPRSGDLSVYWYQQSLDQGLQFLIQYYNGEERAKGNILERFSAQQFPDLHSELNLSSLELGDSALYFCASSFGTRGYNEQFFGPGTRLTVL.

This clone came up once. The chain recombines TRBV6-4 with TRBJ2-2; 7 bases align to TRBD2. Germline CDR1 and CDR2: MRHNA and SNTAGT. There are 15 residues in the CDR3. J was trimmed by 4 bases and V by 6 bases; bases with no gene match: 8. CDR3 protein: CASSPTSAATGELFF. In DNA form, the CDR3 reads TGTGCCAGCAGCCCCACTAGCGCGGCCACCGGGGAGCTGTTTTTT.